These 21 T cell receptor beta chains came from one sample sequenced in a study of neurological immune-mediated disorders. The time point: longitudinal time-point 3. TCRdb reprocessed the 5' RACE reads via MiXCR and lists one record per CDR3 protein. The sample contains tens of thousands of distinct CDR3 sequences, around an eighth of which appear only once. Sequencing used PBMCs. All receptors come from a man aged 25-45 years in good health.

This clonotype has ten or more counts. This sequence joins TRBV5-1 and TRBJ2-3, with TRBD2 matching 11 bases. J was trimmed by 0 bases and V by 0 bases; bases with no gene match: 0. The CDR3 runs 16 residues. Germline values: CDR1 SGHRS, CDR2 YFSETQ. The CDR3 loop is CASSLVAGGSTDTQYF. The CDR3 DNA follows: TGCGCCAGCAGCTTGGTAGCGGGAGGGAGCACAGATACGCAGTATTTT.

This clonotype appeared many times. The chain has TRBV7-9 and TRBJ1-2; 9 positions match TRBD1. In germline, CDR1 is SEHNR, CDR2 FQNEAQ (reference sequence). With 4 bases clipped from V and 6 bases from J, the junction kept 6 bases outside the gene matches. The CDR3 length is 14 residues. DNA of the CDR3: TGTGCCAGCAGCTCGGAACAGGGGGCAGATGGCTACACCTTC. It encodes CASSSEQGADGYTF. The full variable domain, completed using reference TRBV7-9 and TRBJ1-2, is DTGVSQNPRHKITKRGQNVTFRCDPISEHNRLYWYRQTLGQGPEFLTYFQNEAQLEKSRLLSDRFSAERPKGSFSTLEIQRTEQGDSAMYLCASSSEQGADGYTFGSGTRLTVV.

The genes are TRBV15 and TRBJ1-3; D gene unclear. This CDR3 comprises 13 residues. The germline V gene encodes CDR1 LNHNV and CDR2 YYDKDF (reference sequence). The V end was cut by 6 bases, the J end by 0 bases, with 6 bases between. CDR3 in DNA: TGTGCCACCAGAAGGTTCTCTGGAAACACCATATATTTT. Its translation is CATRRFSGNTIYF.

This clonotype has a count of ten or more. The V call is TRBV20-1, the J call TRBJ1-6, with TRBD1 as a possible D gene (6 bases). Between the trimmed V and J ends, which lost 5 bases and 10 bases, there was a span of 15 bases. Per the germline V gene, CDR1 is DFQATT and CDR2 is SNEGSKA (reference sequence). The CDR3 loop spans 13 amino acids. CDR3 amino acids: CSAWDDRGSPLHF. DNA for the CDR3: TGCAGTGCTTGGGACGATAGGGGGTCACCCCTCCACTTT.

This clonotype has a count of ten or more. This chain links TRBV5-1 with TRBJ2-7, with 7 bases that match TRBD2. The CDR3 length is 14 residues. With V trimmed by 4 bases and J by 2 bases, 6 bases remained unmatched. Germline CDR1 reads SGHRS; CDR2 reads YFSETQ. The CDR3 loop reads CASSTGGAPYEQYF. DNA for the CDR3: TGCGCCAGCAGCACGGGAGGCGCACCCTACGAGCAGTACTTC.

The sample holds many counts of this clonotype. In DNA, the CDR3 is TGTGCCAGCAGTCCATCATCGACCACTGGGGAGACCCAGTACTTC. Its protein product is CASSPSSTTGETQYF. The chain employs TRBV12-3 or TRBV12-4 and TRBJ2-5; D is unclear. The V and J ends lost 5 bases and 5 bases respectively, with 18 bases between them. The CDR3 runs to 15 residues.

This clonotype was detected ten times or more. The chain joins TRBV5-1 to TRBJ2-7; D possibly corresponds to TRBD2 (6 bases). V was cut by 4 bases and J by 4 bases, with 18 bases left in between. Per germline, CDR1 SGHRS and CDR2 YFSETQ. The CDR3 covers 15 residues. The CDR3: CASSRLTGSQYEQYF. In DNA, the CDR3 is TGCGCCAGCAGCCGACTAACCGGGAGTCAGTACGAGCAGTACTTC.

The table lists this clonotype with a few counts. The rearrangement links TRBV7-9 to TRBJ1-1; no clear D gene. V gave up 5 bases and J gave up 8 bases, with 9 bases separating them. Germline CDR1 reads SEHNR; CDR2 reads FQNEAQ (reference sequence). The CDR3 is 11 amino acids. The CDR3 region has the DNA TGTGCCAGCAGCCGTCAGGCCGAAGCTTTCTTT. It yields the protein CASSRQAEAFF.

The V gene is TRBV27, the J gene TRBJ2-1; 9 bases line up with TRBD1. V lost 5 bases, J lost 0 bases, and 5 bases stayed unmatched. This CDR3 has 16 residues. CDR1 is MNHEY, CDR2 SMNVEV, per germline (reference sequence). CDR3 nucleotides: TGTGCCAGCAGTCGGACAGGGGCGAGCTCCTACAATGAGCAGTTCTTC. This encodes CASSRTGASSYNEQFF.

This clonotype was seen many times. The chain couples TRBV20-1 to TRBJ2-1, with 13 bases aligning to TRBD2. This CDR3 comprises 15 residues. Germline values: CDR1 DFQATT, CDR2 SNEGSKA (reference sequence). The V gene end was trimmed by 3 bases and the J gene end by 4 bases; junction bases not matched to a gene: 3. The CDR3 DNA sequence: TGCAGTGCTAGTGGGGGACTAGCGGGGTACAATGAGCAGTTCTTC. As protein: CSASGGLAGYNEQFF.

At least ten counts were recorded for this clonotype. V gene TRBV7-9 combines with J gene TRBJ2-5; D is perhaps TRBD1 (5 bases). CDR3 length: 13 amino acids. V was trimmed by 1 base and J by 5 bases, leaving 8 bases between them. Germline-derived CDR1 and CDR2 are SEHNR and FQNEAQ (reference sequence). The CDR3, as DNA: TGTGCCAGCAGCTTAGACCCAGGGGAGACCCAGTACTTC. Translating it yields CASSLDPGETQYF.

Ten or more counts support this clonotype. The chain links TRBV20-1 to TRBJ2-1, with D perhaps TRBD1 (5 bases). V lost 4 bases, J lost 4 bases, and 17 bases lay in between. CDR1 is DFQATT and CDR2 is SNEGSKA in the germline V gene (reference sequence). The CDR3 has 15 residues. The CDR3 DNA reads as TGCAGTGCTACCCCTAGGGGAATCGGGTACAATGAGCAGTTCTTC. Protein sequence: CSATPRGIGYNEQFF.

This clonotype was recorded at least ten times. The chain links TRBV12-3 or TRBV12-4 to TRBJ2-5, with D uncertain. CDR3 size: 13 residues. V shed 3 bases and J shed 1 base, with 6 bases lying between them. The CDR3: CASSFGSQETQYF. As DNA, the CDR3 is TGTGCCAGCAGTTTTGGGTCCCAAGAGACCCAGTACTTC.

This clonotype was detected ten times or more. The J gene is TRBJ2-1, the V gene TRBV20-1; TRBD2 aligns across 7 bases. V trimming: 1 base; J trimming: 0 bases; junction bases outside the gene matches: 0. There are 14 residues in the CDR3. Germline CDR1 DFQATT, CDR2 SNEGSKA (reference sequence). Here the CDR3 reads CSARGGSSYNEQFF. The CDR3 bases are TGCAGTGCTAGAGGCGGGAGCTCCTACAATGAGCAGTTCTTC.

Ten or more counts support this clonotype. The chain recombines TRBV19 with TRBJ1-4; D remains ambiguous. CDR3 length: 10 residues. Germline V gives CDR1 LNHDA, CDR2 SQIVND (reference sequence). Trimming shortened V by 6 bases and J by 8 bases, and 4 bases separated the two germline ends. This chain's CDR3 is CASRAEKLFF. CDR3 in DNA: TGTGCCAGTAGAGCGGAAAAACTGTTTTTT.

This clonotype has at least ten counts. CDR3 residues: CASSKPARTDEQFF. Here the CDR3 DNA reads TGTGCCAGCAGTAAACCAGCGCGGACTGATGAGCAGTTCTTC. This sequence joins TRBV28 and TRBJ2-1; D possibly corresponds to TRBD2 (5 bases). Trimming removed 5 bases at V and 8 bases at J, with 16 bases between. The CDR3 runs 14 residues. CDR1 and CDR2 (germline): MDHEN, SYDVKM.

Worth noting for this clonotype: It may be a read error: a sequence one base away is much more abundant. The chain employs TRBV6-5 and TRBJ2-2, with 12 bases matching TRBD1. With V trimmed by 4 bases and J by 5 bases, 5 bases remained unmatched. Per the germline V gene, CDR1 is MNHEY and CDR2 is SVGAGI. This CDR3 spans 16 amino acids. The CDR3 bases are TGTGCCAGCAGTTTGGGGACAGGGGGCGCGACCGGGGAGCTGTTTTTT. Amino acids: CASSLGTGGATGELFF.

In the case of this clonotype: One end of the junction is discordant with germline, which a read error may explain. The chain couples TRBV29-1 to TRBJ2-3; 8 bases map to TRBD2. The CDR3 runs to 13 residues. Germline values: CDR1 SQVTM, CDR2 ANQGSEA. The CDR3 loop is CSVVAGNIDTHYF. The CDR3 DNA reads as TGCAGCGTTGTAGCGGGGAACATAGATACGCACTATTTT.

Many counts were recorded for this clonotype. The chain combines TRBV9 with TRBJ1-3; possible D gene TRBD1, 5 bases. Germline V CDR1 and CDR2: SGDLS, YYNGEE. V was shortened by 2 bases and J by 0 bases, with 12 bases between the two germline ends. This CDR3 spans 16 amino acids. Here the CDR3 DNA reads TGTGCCAGCAGCGTCCAGGGAGCCTACTCTGGAAACACCATATATTTT. Translating it yields CASSVQGAYSGNTIYF.

This clonotype was detected ten times or more. The chain has TRBV20-1 and TRBJ2-7; 10 positions agree with TRBD1. Germline V lookup: CDR1 DFQATT, CDR2 SNEGSKA (reference sequence). This CDR3 is built from 14 residues. The V and J ends lost 6 bases and 4 bases, in that order; junction bases with no gene match: 9. CDR3: CSATGTGDSYEQYF. CDR3 in DNA: TGCAGTGCAACCGGGACAGGGGACAGTTACGAGCAGTACTTC.

The V and J genes are TRBV30 and TRBJ2-3; D perhaps matches TRBD1 (6 bases). The CDR3 is 11 amino acids. The V gene's germline CDR1 is GTSNPN and CDR2 SVGIG (reference sequence). Trimming stripped 5 bases from V and 3 bases from J, with 6 bases between. The CDR3 loop reads CAWGQTDTQYF. The CDR3 DNA sequence: TGTGCCTGGGGACAGACAGATACGCAGTATTTT.